This T cell receptor (beta chain) was recovered during a study of identical twins. TCRdb used MiXCR to reprocess the 5' RACE reads, holding one entry per CDR3 protein. The sample shows under 20,000 distinct CDR3 sequences, around 70% of them seen only once. This CDR3 is 11 amino acids long. Trimming left V 5 bases short and J 4 bases short, with 6 bases between. Per germline, CDR1 DFQATT and CDR2 SNEGSKA (reference sequence). The chain links TRBV20-1 to TRBJ2-1, with no clear D. Sequencing was performed on memory (CD45RO+) T cells sorted from blood. This receptor was obtained from a woman under 30 in good health. This table probably holds off-target reads from a library built for another chain. This chain's CDR3 is CSALSYNEQFF. As DNA, the CDR3 is TGCAGTGCTCTCTCTTACAATGAGCAGTTCTTC.